The subject of this entry is one TCR beta chain. Its recognized antigen is unknown. There are no base qualities to consult, and no much larger clone falls within one base. This entry belongs to a study of cytomegalovirus exposure and HLA in healthy donors (dated by TCRdb to about 2017). Regarding the complete study: An earlier analysis of approximately 640 of the donors reported 250 to 300 Gb of sequence data and around 120 million unique TCR beta sequences from around 200 million T cells. Alongside the repertoire data, information on donor age, sex, ethnicity and CMV serostatus was compiled. In a later analysis, previously published TCR beta repertoires from 666 donors were re-analyzed and high-resolution HLA genotyping was added so that TCR occurrence patterns could be studied. Roughly 300 gigabases of sequencing data and roughly 81 million unique TCR sequences made up an early release that covered approximately 650 HLA-typed donors. HLA typing covered class I and class II loci at four-digit resolution. Every repertoire in the discovery cohort had been generated on one and the same sequencing platform. An earlier analysis of fewer than 750 of the donors used high-throughput TCR beta sequencing to judge whether each TCR beta V gene segment behaved as functional or pseudogenic. Among the approximately 400 genotyped donors, approximately 81% belonged to the genetic ancestry cluster associated with self-reported Caucasian donors. Typing coverage differed by locus: A, B, C, DRB1 and DQB1 were typed in about 629-640 donors, DQA1 in roughly 500, DPA1 in 606, and DPB1 in 450 to 490. A later genetic analysis took genome-wide SNP genotypes for about 55% of the 666 donors and used that subset as a discovery cohort. Along with the roughly 700-subject first cohort, a separate validation cohort of over a hundred different subjects was used. Four or five DR-DQ haplotypes were handled as single units for association and clustering because linkage in the cohort was strong. Rather than using new phenotypic data, the later analysis identified candidate immune exposures from TCR beta sequences and from how often those sequences occurred across donors. High-throughput TCR immunosequencing, statistical association of individual TCRs with disease status, and machine learning were combined to predict cytomegalovirus infection status. Among 398 genotyped donors of the cohort, an average of around 240,000 unique TCR beta nucleotide sequences was sequenced per donor, of which 15% to 20% were non-productive. The aim of the study was to test whether cataloging public T cell receptors could identify signatures of past pathogen exposure. The T cell repertoires of 550 to 850 subjects were profiled by immunosequencing and related to cytomegalovirus serostatus.

The library was built by means of the immunoSEQ multiplex PCR assay. For the multiplex PCR, a mixture combining 60 forward primers for TCR Vbeta segments and 13 reverse primers for TCR Jbeta segments was used. The CDR3 region of rearranged TCR beta genes was amplified from genomic DNA by a multiplex PCR assay. The Illumina HiSeq System was used to sequence the amplified TCR beta libraries as 87-base-pair reads. As for the original processing: A later analysis tallied 80 million to 95 million unique TCR beta chains across the 666 repertoires, and approximately 12 million of those chains were shared by two or more donors. Raw reads were error-corrected and collapsed into unique sequences with a nearest-neighbor algorithm that merged closely related sequences to remove PCR and sequencing errors. To assign V, D and J gene segments, CDR3 sequences were aligned to IMGT reference sequences. For a sequence to be retained, a match of at least six nucleotides was required to both a V gene segment and a J gene segment. A rearrangement was called productive if the CDR3 had no stop codons and remained in frame with V and J, and every other rearrangement was called non-productive. Following IMGT convention, CDR3 was defined as the stretch from the second conserved V-encoded cysteine to the conserved J-encoded phenylalanine. The earlier analysis of 450 to 750 of the donors excluded any sequence lacking an unambiguous match to a single V gene segment. An earlier analysis of a few hundred of the donors classified V segments as functional when productive rearrangements were above 56.7% and as segregating when the standard deviation between donors was above 5%. To diagnose cytomegalovirus status from the catalog of TCR beta chain sequences, a statistical classification framework was built. A later analysis assigned V and J genes by comparing TCR nucleotide sequences with IMGT/GENE-DB human TR gene sequences. Using the TCRdist pipeline, a later analysis assigned CDR3 sequences along with most-parsimonious VDJ recombination scenarios. In a later analysis, each TCR beta chain was defined by its CDR3 amino acid sequence together with its V-gene family, and reads without a unique V-gene family were excluded. To address suspected cross-contamination and a sequencing artifact, a later analysis removed a few hundred highly shared, low-generation-probability nucleotide sequences. In a later analysis, a clonal expansion index was calculated for each public chain from normalized within-repertoire ranks of inferred template counts. Generation probabilities in a later analysis came from a VDJ recombination model fitted to out-of-frame rearrangements, and those results were checked against IGoR. In a later analysis, hypergeometric tests were used to score TCR-TCR, TCR-HLA and TCR-CMV co-occurrence, with a repertoire-size bias correction applied to TCR pairs. False discovery rates were estimated in a later analysis by permuting HLA or CMV assignments 20 times. In a later analysis, co-occurring TCRs were grouped using DBSCAN, with TCRdist sequence similarity added in when clustering inside HLA-allele-positive subsets. For co-occurrence clustering, repertoires with fewer than 30,000 or more than 120,000 public chains were excluded, along with about five repertoires with anomalous nucleotide sharing. TCRdb re-hosts the immuneACCESS table, in-frame sequences only. Its copies lack some clones; in the studies checked, an unresolved V gene accounts for under half of them, and the cause for the rest is not known. That table furnishes V, J and clone size, whereas the DNA furnished D and trimming. For this sample there are under 200,000 clones; about three quarters appear just once. The ten top clones hold 5.7% of the sample.

The cohort comprised 710 or so healthy bone marrow donors. All cohort members were sampled while nominally healthy, although unrecorded immune exposures were likely present. The donor tested CMV seronegative, placing the donor among the 350 or so seronegative members of the cohort. Each donor provided a peripheral blood sample, and peripheral blood mononuclear cells were used for TCR beta sequencing. The Qiagen DNeasy Blood Extraction Kit was used to extract genomic DNA from the blood cell samples. Paper-wide results and their limitations: In a later genetic analysis, a missense DCLRE1C variant was associated with V-gene and J-gene trimming of TCR beta chains, and the association was replicated in an independent cohort. HLA typing was unavailable for some donors at each locus, so association tests used only the typed subset. Fewer than 20 rarely observed V segments, including chromosome 9 orphons, were excluded from the earlier analysis of several hundred of the donors because counts were too low. Broadly in line with IMGT annotations, most TCR beta V segments showed up in productive rearrangements about 90% or about 30% of the time in an earlier analysis of around 550 of the donors. Correlated functional status among segregating V segments might reflect linkage disequilibrium, but an unknown experimental factor could not be ruled out. A cluster of highly shared sequence variants was judged likely to represent a technical artifact of the sequencing pipeline. This cohort had only TCR beta chains sequenced, and the lack of alpha or paired-chain data limited which features could be detected. Specific HLA alleles were associated with 15,000 to 20,000 TCR beta sequences at a false discovery rate of 0.05 in a later analysis. When HLA alleles, especially DR and DQ, strongly co-occurred, attributing TCR associations to individual alleles was difficult. A later analysis found that most CMV-associated TCR beta chains appeared HLA-restricted, with HLA associations seemingly driven largely by CMV exposure. A later analysis found that HLA-associated TCR beta chains were more clonally expanded and had lower generation probabilities than equally common non-associated chains. In a later analysis, several top co-occurrence clusters were reported to appear linked to parvovirus B19, influenza, CMV and Epstein-Barr virus. The study gave a list of about 150 TCR beta chains associated with cytomegalovirus. Compared with the 666-donor mean, donors in an Asian-associated ancestry cluster had fewer N-insertions in productive TCRs, according to a later genetic analysis. Three of the identified cytomegalovirus-associated TCR beta chains were confirmed in vitro to be specific for cytomegalovirus antigens. A later analysis found that TCR association rates varied across HLA loci, with DRB1 alleles showing the most associated TCRs and HLA-C alleles the fewest. A further reported finding was that TCR beta sequences accurately predicted the HLA-A and HLA-B alleles for most subjects in the first cohort. The authors suggested that the approach could potentially be extended to other disease states and immunological phenotypes. The classifier was reported to diagnose cytomegalovirus status with high specificity and sensitivity in both the original cohort and the validation cohort. While some public TCRs were present in many individuals, most TCR sequences turned up only very rarely across donors. Because the 87-base-pair reads could not distinguish some IMGT-functional V segments, including TRBV6-2 and TRBV6-3, those segments were excluded. Presence/absence analyses assumed roughly uniform sequencing depth across donors, an assumption that may not hold. Immune exposure information for the cohort was limited to CMV serostatus.

The germline V gene (reference sequence) gives CDR1 as SGHNT and CDR2 as YYREEE. The V end gives up 5 bases and the J end 4 bases, leaving 5 bases in the junction not matched to a gene. Measured from the cysteine to the phenylalanine, the CDR3 is 14 residues long. Just the 42-base CDR3 DNA is kept, in frame starting at base 1. The rearrangement joined TRBV5-4 to TRBJ2-2; 7 central nucleotides agree with TRBD1. Sequenced material: PBMCs. The sequence was collected from a man aged 40-49 years in good health and CMV-seronegative. The bases read TGTGCCAGCAGTTTCACAGGGGCCACCGGGGAGCTGTTTTTT. It encodes CASSFTGATGELFF.